Shown below are 17 T cell receptor beta chains from a single sample sequenced in a study of T cell clones after liver transplantation. Clones were read by immunoSEQ multiplex PCR, and TCRdb kept only the in-frame ones, dropping some. The repertoire consists of approximately 71,000 clones, with around 93% occurring once and the leading ten covering over 0.75%. Material: CD4+ T cells from blood, obtained about 26 months after liver transplant. Receptor source: a human patient who received a liver transplant. Part of the T cells may come from the graft donor.

In regard to this clone: Other nucleotide sequences in the sample specify the same CDR3. The J gene is TRBJ1-2, the V gene TRBV6-5; no reliable D call. The germline CDR1 and CDR2 sequences are MNHEY and SVGAGI. Trimming took 6 bases from V and 0 from J, leaving 8 bases between them. This CDR3 comprises 13 residues. CDR3 residues: CASRGITNYGYTF. As DNA, the CDR3 is TGTGCCAGCAGGGGGATAACTAACTATGGCTACACCTTC.

The chain employs TRBV27 and TRBJ2-1; possibly TRBD2 for D (6 bases). The germline V gene has CDR1 MNHEY and CDR2 SMNVEV (reference sequence). V was trimmed by 7 bases and J by 6 bases, leaving 25 bases between them. The CDR3 runs to 17 residues. The CDR3 reads CASTPTGMRDVGNEQFF. CDR3 sequence (DNA): TGTGCCAGCACCCCTACGGGGATGCGGGATGTCGGCAATGAGCAGTTCTTC.

This chain joins TRBV7-2 and TRBJ2-1; D possibly corresponds to TRBD2 (6 bases). Trimming cost V 1 base and J 7 bases, with 14 bases left between them. Germline assignment: CDR1 SGHTA and CDR2 FQGNSA. The CDR3 spans 15 residues. Here the CDR3 reads CASSLVLGGRNEQFF. In DNA form, the CDR3 reads TGTGCCAGCAGCTTAGTTCTGGGGGGAAGGAATGAGCAGTTCTTC.

CDR3 residues: CASDPGLAGTNEQFF. The CDR3 bases are TGTGCCAGTGATCCCGGACTAGCGGGTACGAATGAGCAGTTCTTC. V usage is TRBV19 and J usage is TRBJ2-1; 11 bases map to TRBD2. Trimming at V came to 8 bases and at J to 7 bases, leaving 10 bases not matched to a gene. Germline CDR1 and CDR2: LNHDA and SQIVND (reference sequence). This CDR3 is 15 amino acids long.

V is TRBV4-3 and J is TRBJ2-1; no firm D call. V lost 0 bases and J 4 bases, leaving 7 bases between the germline ends. Germline assignment: CDR1 LGHNA and CDR2 YSLEER. The CDR3 loop spans 14 amino acids. CDR3 bases: TGCGCCAGCAGCCAAGATCTAGAATACAATGAGCAGTTCTTC. This translates into CASSQDLEYNEQFF.

V usage is TRBV23-1 and J usage is TRBJ1-4; perhaps TRBD1 as D (5 bases). TRBV23-1 carries the ORF label, with uncertain function. V was trimmed by 0 bases and J by 8 bases, leaving 19 bases between them. This CDR3 comprises 17 residues. This CDR3 is CASSQSQGGGMDEKLFF. CDR3 nucleotide sequence: TGCGCCAGCAGTCAATCTCAGGGAGGTGGCATGGACGAAAAACTGTTTTTT.

The V and J genes are TRBV14 and TRBJ2-5; D might be TRBD1 (5 bases). Trimming removed 3 bases from V and 1 base from J, with 9 bases in between. Germline V gene sequence: CDR1 SGHDN, CDR2 FVKESK. This CDR3 comprises 14 residues. The CDR3 sequence: CASSQRQRQETQYF. In DNA form, the CDR3 reads TGTGCCAGCAGCCAGAGACAGCGCCAAGAGACCCAGTACTTC.

Concerning this clone itself: The same CDR3 arises from other DNA sequences in this sample as well. V usage is TRBV20-1 and J usage is TRBJ2-5; TRBD1 might be the D (5 bases). CDR1 and CDR2 from the germline V gene are DFQATT and SNEGSKA (reference sequence). The CDR3 covers 11 residues. Deletions cut 3 bases from V and 5 bases from J, with 7 bases between. CDR3 protein: CSARAGETQYF. CDR3 in DNA: TGCAGTGCTAGGGCAGGGGAGACCCAGTACTTC.

This chain connects TRBV29-1 to TRBJ1-1; 7 bases are a match to TRBD1. Germline CDR1 is SQVTM and CDR2 is ANQGSEA. The CDR3 consists of 13 residues. V lost 5 bases and J lost 1; bases outside the gene matches: 4. The CDR3 region is CSVTGQQNTEAFF. For the CDR3, the DNA is TGCAGCGTTACGGGACAGCAGAACACTGAAGCTTTCTTT. Full variable domain (missing parts from reference TRBV29-1 and TRBJ1-1): SAVISQKPSRDICQRGTSLTIQCQVDSQVTMMFWYRQQPGQSLTLIATANQGSEATYESGFVIDKFPISRPNLTFSTLTVSNMSPEDSSIYLCSVTGQQNTEAFFGQGTRLTVV.

The chain recombines TRBV28 with TRBJ2-3; D remains unclear. Germline V lookup: CDR1 MDHEN, CDR2 SYDVKM. Deletions cut 3 bases from V and 2 bases from J, with 12 bases between. The CDR3 loop spans 15 amino acids. The CDR3 here is CASSLVPRYTDTQYF. For the CDR3, the DNA is TGTGCCAGCAGTTTGGTCCCAAGATACACAGATACGCAGTATTTT.

The chain recombines TRBV2 with TRBJ1-4; no definite D call. Germline V gives CDR1 SNHLY, CDR2 FYNNEI. This CDR3 has 15 residues. The V gene lost 1 base and the J gene lost 10 bases, with 16 bases spanning the gap. The CDR3 loop reads CASSEGGGDLGKLFF. DNA for the CDR3: TGTGCCAGCAGTGAAGGAGGCGGGGATCTGGGAAAACTGTTTTTT.

The rearrangement uses TRBV7-6 and TRBJ2-2; 11 bases are shared with TRBD2. The V gene's germline CDR1 is SGHVS and CDR2 FNYEAQ. The CDR3 is made up of 18 amino acids. V gave up 5 bases and J gave up 4 bases; unmatched junction bases: 12. The CDR3 sequence: CASSEWELAGESTGELFF. The CDR3 region has the DNA TGTGCCAGCAGCGAGTGGGAACTAGCGGGAGAAAGCACCGGGGAGCTGTTTTTT.

The chain joins TRBV6-1 to TRBJ1-1; D not certain. The CDR3 runs to 14 residues. Deletions cut 1 base from V and 4 bases from J, with 10 bases between. CDR1 and CDR2 from the germline V gene are MNHNS and SASEGT. The CDR3 nucleotides are TGTGCCAGCAGTGAAGTGACGGGGTCCACTGAAGCTTTCTTT. Translation gives CASSEVTGSTEAFF.

The chain has TRBV28 and TRBJ2-1, with D unclear. Germline assignment: CDR1 MDHEN and CDR2 SYDVKM. V lost 6 bases, J lost 8 bases, and 20 bases lay in between. CDR3 length equals 15 residues. Here the CDR3 DNA reads TGTGCCAGCAGCTGGGCCCGGCTCCAATCATATGAGCAGTTCTTC. Translating gives CASSWARLQSYEQFF.

As concerns this clone: A read error may produce the germline difference seen at one junction end. The chain combines TRBV25-1 with TRBJ2-5; TRBD2 matches at 8 bases. Germline loops: CDR1 MGHDK, CDR2 SYGVNS. This CDR3 spans 13 amino acids. The CDR3, as DNA: TGTGCCGGCAGTGAAGTCGACCGGGAGGGTCAGTACTTC. Its translation is CAGSEVDREGQYF.

This chain joins TRBV18 and TRBJ2-2; TRBD2 aligns across 7 bases. The CDR3 loop spans 16 amino acids. Unmatched junction bases numbered 2, after V lost 1 base and J lost 0 bases. The V gene's germline CDR1 is KGHSH and CDR2 LQKENI. The CDR3 is CASSPRAGANTGELFF. The CDR3 coding sequence is TGTGCCAGCTCACCACGTGCGGGAGCGAACACCGGGGAGCTGTTTTTT.

The V and J genes are TRBV7-9 and TRBJ2-7, with 8 bases identical to TRBD1. The CDR3 loop spans 14 amino acids. The germline V gene encodes CDR1 SEHNR and CDR2 FQNEAQ (reference sequence). V shed 1 base and J 2 bases; nucleotides not matched to a gene: 1. The CDR3 DNA reads as TGTGCCAGCAGCTTAGTGGGACAGGCCTACGAGCAGTACTTC. As protein: CASSLVGQAYEQYF. Looking up the rest from reference TRBV7-9 and TRBJ2-7 gives the full variable domain: DTGVSQNPRHKITKRGQNVTFRCDPISEHNRLYWYRQTLGQGPEFLTYFQNEAQLEKSRLLSDRFSAERPKGSFSTLEIQRTEQGDSAMYLCASSLVGQAYEQYFGPGTRLTVT.